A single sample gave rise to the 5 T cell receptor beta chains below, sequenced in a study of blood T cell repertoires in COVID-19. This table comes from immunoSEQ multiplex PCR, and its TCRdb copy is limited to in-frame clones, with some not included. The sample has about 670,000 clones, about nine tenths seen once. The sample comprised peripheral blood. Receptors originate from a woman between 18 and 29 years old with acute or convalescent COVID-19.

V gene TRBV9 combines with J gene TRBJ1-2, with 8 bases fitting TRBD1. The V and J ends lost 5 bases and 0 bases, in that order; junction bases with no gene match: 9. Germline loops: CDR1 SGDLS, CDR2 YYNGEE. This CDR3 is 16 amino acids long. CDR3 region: CASSISGTGSNYGYTF. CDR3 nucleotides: TGTGCCAGCAGTATCTCCGGGACAGGCTCTAACTATGGCTACACCTTC.

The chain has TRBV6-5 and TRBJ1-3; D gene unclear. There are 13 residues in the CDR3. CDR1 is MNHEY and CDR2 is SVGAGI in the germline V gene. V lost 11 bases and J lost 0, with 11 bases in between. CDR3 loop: CACGESSGNTIYF. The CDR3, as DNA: TGTGCCTGCGGCGAGAGCTCTGGAAACACCATATATTTT.

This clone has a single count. The CDR3 protein is CASSFIPAGTQYF. The CDR3, as DNA: TGTGCCAGCAGCTTCATTCCGGCGGGGACGCAGTATTTT. The chain employs TRBV7-2 and TRBJ2-3, with D possibly matching TRBD2 (6 bases). The CDR3 is 13 residues long. Trimming pared 3 bases from V and 9 bases from J, leaving 13 bases between. Germline V lookup: CDR1 SGHTA, CDR2 FQGNSA.

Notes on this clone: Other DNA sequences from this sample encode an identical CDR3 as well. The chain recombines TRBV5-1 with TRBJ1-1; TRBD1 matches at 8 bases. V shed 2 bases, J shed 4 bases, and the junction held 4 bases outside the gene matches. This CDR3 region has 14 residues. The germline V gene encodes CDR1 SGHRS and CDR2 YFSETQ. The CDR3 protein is CASSFQGAGTEAFF. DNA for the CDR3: TGCGCCAGCAGCTTCCAGGGGGCTGGCACTGAAGCTTTCTTT.

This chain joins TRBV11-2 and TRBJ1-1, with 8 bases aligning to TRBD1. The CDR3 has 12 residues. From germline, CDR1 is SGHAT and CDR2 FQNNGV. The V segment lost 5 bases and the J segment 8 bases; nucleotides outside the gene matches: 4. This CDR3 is CASSGQGREAFF. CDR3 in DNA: TGTGCCAGCAGCGGACAGGGTCGAGAAGCTTTCTTT.